What follows are 3 T cell receptor beta chains derived from one specimen sequenced in a study of cytotoxic CD8 clonotypes in ibrutinib-treated CLL. Clones were sequenced by immunoSEQ multiplex PCR, and TCRdb holds only the in-frame ones, with some missing. Of about 160,000 clones detected, under 90% appear once; the ten largest clones hold over 4.5%. Here the sequenced sample was PBMCs, taken after 24 months of ibrutinib treatment. These receptor sequences come from a human donor with chronic lymphocytic leukemia.

The V call is TRBV6-6, the J call TRBJ2-5; D assignment may be TRBD1 or TRBD2 (5 bases each). This CDR3 comprises 13 residues. V shed 5 bases and J shed 9 bases, with 16 bases lying between them. Germline CDR1 MNHNY, CDR2 SVGAGI (reference sequence). The chain's CDR3 is CASSRVSVGAQYF. The CDR3 nucleotides read TGTGCCAGCAGTAGGGTGTCGGTGGGGGCCCAGTACTTC.

This clone showed up just once. The genes are TRBV11-3 and TRBJ1-1; D perhaps matches TRBD1 (5 bases). The CDR3 length is 14 residues. The germline V and J ends were trimmed by 4 bases and 2 bases, with 11 bases remaining between them. Germline V gives CDR1 SGHNT, CDR2 YENEEA. CDR3: CASSSGRINTEAFF. Here the CDR3 DNA reads TGTGCCAGCAGCTCGGGACGGATAAACACTGAAGCTTTCTTT.

The chain couples TRBV6-5 to TRBJ1-5; a weak D match, TRBD1 (6 bases). CDR3 length: 15 residues. Germline loops: CDR1 MNHEY, CDR2 SVGAGI. V was shortened by 7 bases and J by 5 bases, with 18 bases between the two germline ends. This CDR3 reads CASTLGGRVDQPQHF. The CDR3 region has the DNA TGTGCCAGCACCCTTGGGGGCAGGGTTGATCAGCCCCAGCATTTT.